The clone carrying this TCR beta chain was detected only a few times. Its target is not known. Each CDR3 protein gets one entry after TCRdb re-called the 5' RACE reads with MiXCR. This sample has some 300,000 distinct CDR3 sequences, with roughly 8.6% found just once. V lost 8 bases, J lost 3 bases, and 14 bases lay in between. Germline loops: CDR1 ENHRY, CDR2 SYGVKD. This CDR3 is built from 13 residues. This sample was taken from a study of T cells after yellow fever vaccination. Broader study findings: Booster samples showed a return of most primary-vaccination clones (roughly 96% CD4, over 70% CD8).

The genes are TRBV10-3 and TRBJ2-7; D not certain. This specimen consisted of PBMCs, obtained about 41 days after the first yellow fever vaccination. This clonotype was sampled from a man younger than 35 who received the YFV17D yellow fever vaccine. This CDR3 reads CAIAAQVNYEQYF. In DNA, the CDR3 is TGTGCCATCGCCGCGCAGGTCAACTACGAGCAGTACTTC.